This entry describes one T cell receptor beta chain. The antigen remains undetermined. The data stem from a study of radiotherapy plus CTLA-4 blockade in lung cancer. Points from the study as a whole: In blood, after radiotherapy plus ipilimumab, tumor-derived TCR clones expanded.

Using immunoSEQ multiplex PCR, the repertoire was profiled, and TCRdb retains in-frame clones only, with some absent. The profile shows about 15,000 clones, 72% of them singletons. The CDR3 runs 16 residues. Germline trimming cut 5 bases from V and 0 bases from J; bases unmatched to any gene: 5. Germline V CDR1 and CDR2: SNHLY, FYNNEI. The TCR comes from a human donor with non-small cell lung cancer whose response to radiotherapy plus ipilimumab could not be evaluated. V and J are TRBV2 and TRBJ2-2, with 8 bases aligning to TRBD2. The sample here was peripheral blood, taken from a patient treated with radiotherapy plus ipilimumab. This chain's CDR3 is CASSPRGAANTGELFF. The DNA of the CDR3 is TGTGCCAGCAGTCCGCGGGGGGCAGCGAACACCGGGGAGCTGTTTTTT.